This paragraph covers one T cell receptor beta chain sequence. No antigen is known for it. The source of the sample is a study of T cell responses to AZD1222 COVID-19 vaccine. Notes on the study in general: Spike was spanned by vaccine-associated CD4 TCRs, which were dominant at 160-218 and 743-854. Only after the peak T cell response were repertoires sampled. The donor cohort was predominantly white British with a female majority, and clonal diversity may have been underestimated.

Combined were second doses at about 4 or about 12 weeks. Some clones are missing from TCRdb's copy, which holds only in-frame ones; the method was immunoSEQ multiplex PCR. The sample has 95,000 to 130,000 clones, roughly nine tenths seen once. This specimen consisted of peripheral blood, obtained 28 days after the second AZD1222 dose. The sequence was collected from an adult who received the AZD1222 COVID-19 vaccine.

Here the CDR3 reads CASSGARDREFYGYTF. The CDR3 DNA follows: TGTGCCAGCAGTGGGGCTCGGGACAGGGAGTTCTATGGCTACACCTTC. The rearrangement joins TRBV27 to TRBJ1-2; 9 bases are shared with TRBD1. CDR1 MNHEY and CDR2 SMNVEV come from the germline V gene (reference sequence). Germline trimming cut 5 bases from V and 4 bases from J; bases unmatched to any gene: 11. The CDR3 has 16 amino acids.